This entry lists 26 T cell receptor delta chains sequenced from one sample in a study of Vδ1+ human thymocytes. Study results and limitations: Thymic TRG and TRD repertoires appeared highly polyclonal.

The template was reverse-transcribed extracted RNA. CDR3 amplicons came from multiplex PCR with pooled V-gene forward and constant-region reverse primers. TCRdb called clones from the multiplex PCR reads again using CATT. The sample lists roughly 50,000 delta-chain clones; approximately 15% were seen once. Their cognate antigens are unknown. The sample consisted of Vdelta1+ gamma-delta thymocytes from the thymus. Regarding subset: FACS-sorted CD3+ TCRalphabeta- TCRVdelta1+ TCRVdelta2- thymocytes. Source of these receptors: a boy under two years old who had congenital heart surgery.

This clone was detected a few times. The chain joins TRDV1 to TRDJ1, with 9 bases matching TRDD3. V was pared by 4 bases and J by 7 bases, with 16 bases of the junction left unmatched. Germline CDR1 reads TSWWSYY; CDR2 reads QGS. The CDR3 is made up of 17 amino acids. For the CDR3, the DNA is TGTGCTCTTGGGGGCCACCTTCCACCGTACTGGGGGACTAAACTCATCTTT. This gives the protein CALGGHLPPYWGTKLIF.

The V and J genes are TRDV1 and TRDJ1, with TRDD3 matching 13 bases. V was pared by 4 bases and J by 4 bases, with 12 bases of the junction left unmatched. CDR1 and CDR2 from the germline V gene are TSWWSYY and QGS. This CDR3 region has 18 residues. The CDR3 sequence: CALGARTGGYVPDDKLIF. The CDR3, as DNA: TGTGCTCTTGGGGCTCGAACTGGGGGATACGTCCCTGACGATAAACTCATCTTT.

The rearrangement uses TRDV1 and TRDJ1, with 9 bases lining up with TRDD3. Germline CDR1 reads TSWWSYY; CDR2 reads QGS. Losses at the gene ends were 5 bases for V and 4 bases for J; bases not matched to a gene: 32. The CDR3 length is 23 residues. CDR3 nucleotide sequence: TGTGCTCTTGGGCTTCAGTTCCTTCAAACGGTCTGGGGGATCCCCTCATGGGGCGATAAACTCATCTTT. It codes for CALGLQFLQTVWGIPSWGDKLIF.

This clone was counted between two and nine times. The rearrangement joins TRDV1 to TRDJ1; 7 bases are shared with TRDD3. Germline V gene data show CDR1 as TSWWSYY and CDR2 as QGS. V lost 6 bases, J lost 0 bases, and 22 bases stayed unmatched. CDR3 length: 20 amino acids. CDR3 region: CALGSPARTGDRDDTDKLIF. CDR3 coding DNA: TGTGCTCTTGGCTCACCCGCCCGCACTGGGGACCGAGACGACACCGATAAACTCATCTTT.

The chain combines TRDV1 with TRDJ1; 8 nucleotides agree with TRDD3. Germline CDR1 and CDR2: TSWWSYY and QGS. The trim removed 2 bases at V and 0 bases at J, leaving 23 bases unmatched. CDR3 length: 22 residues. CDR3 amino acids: CALGETPRKYWGSPFYTDKLIF. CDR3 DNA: TGTGCTCTTGGGGAAACCCCACGAAAGTACTGGGGGTCCCCCTTTTACACCGATAAACTCATCTTT.

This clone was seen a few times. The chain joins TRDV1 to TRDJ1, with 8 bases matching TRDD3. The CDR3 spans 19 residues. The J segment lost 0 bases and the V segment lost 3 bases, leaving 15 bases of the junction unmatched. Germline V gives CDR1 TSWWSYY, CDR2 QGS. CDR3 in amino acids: CALGDQLLLGIQNTDKLIF. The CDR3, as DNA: TGTGCTCTTGGGGACCAACTTCTACTGGGGATACAAAACACCGATAAACTCATCTTT.

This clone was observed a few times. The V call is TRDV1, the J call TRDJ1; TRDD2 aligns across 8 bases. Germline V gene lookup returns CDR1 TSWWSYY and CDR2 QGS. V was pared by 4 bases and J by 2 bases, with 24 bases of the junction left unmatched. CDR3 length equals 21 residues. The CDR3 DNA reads TGTGCTCTTGGGGTGGACGGCCTTCCTAAGACTCCGGGGGCTGAAACCGATAAACTCATCTTT. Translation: CALGVDGLPKTPGAETDKLIF.

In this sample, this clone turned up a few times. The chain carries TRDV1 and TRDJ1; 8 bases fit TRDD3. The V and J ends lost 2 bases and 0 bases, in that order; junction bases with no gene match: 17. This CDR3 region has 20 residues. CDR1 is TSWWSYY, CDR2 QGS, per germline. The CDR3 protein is CALGEGLPPYWGLDTDKLIF. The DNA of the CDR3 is TGTGCTCTTGGGGAAGGCCTTCCCCCATACTGGGGGTTAGACACCGATAAACTCATCTTT.

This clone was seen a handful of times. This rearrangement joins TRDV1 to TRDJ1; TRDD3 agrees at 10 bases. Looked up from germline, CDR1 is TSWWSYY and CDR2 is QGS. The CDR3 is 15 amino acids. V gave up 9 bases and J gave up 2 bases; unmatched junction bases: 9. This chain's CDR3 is CALHLVLGDTDKLIF. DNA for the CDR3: TGTGCTCTCCACCTCGTACTGGGGGATACCGATAAACTCATCTTT.

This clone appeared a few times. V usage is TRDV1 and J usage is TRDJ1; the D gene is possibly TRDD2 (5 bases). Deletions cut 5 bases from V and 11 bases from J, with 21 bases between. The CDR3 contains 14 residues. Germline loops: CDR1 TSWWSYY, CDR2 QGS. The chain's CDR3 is CALGTPPFLEWLIF. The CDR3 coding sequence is TGTGCTCTTGGGACACCACCATTCCTCGAGTGGCTCATCTTT.

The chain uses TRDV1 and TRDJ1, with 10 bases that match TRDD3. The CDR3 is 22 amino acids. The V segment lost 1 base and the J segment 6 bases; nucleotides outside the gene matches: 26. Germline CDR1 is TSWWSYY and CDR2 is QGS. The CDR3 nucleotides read TGTGCTCTTGGGGAACGCGGGTCGAACTGGGGGATGGTAAGGGACAACCCGAATAAACTCATCTTT. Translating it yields CALGERGSNWGMVRDNPNKLIF.

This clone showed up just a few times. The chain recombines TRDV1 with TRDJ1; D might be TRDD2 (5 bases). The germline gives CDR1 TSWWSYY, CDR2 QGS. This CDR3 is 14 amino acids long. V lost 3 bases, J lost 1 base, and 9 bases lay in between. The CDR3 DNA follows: TGTGCTCTTGGGGATTCCTCCTGCACCGATAAACTCATCTTT. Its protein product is CALGDSSCTDKLIF.

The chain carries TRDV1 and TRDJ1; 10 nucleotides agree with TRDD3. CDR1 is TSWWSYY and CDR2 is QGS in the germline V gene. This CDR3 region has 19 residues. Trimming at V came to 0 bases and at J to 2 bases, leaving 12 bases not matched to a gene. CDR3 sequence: CALGELSATGGLGTDKLIF. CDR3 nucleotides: TGTGCTCTTGGGGAACTTTCCGCTACTGGGGGATTGGGAACCGATAAACTCATCTTT.

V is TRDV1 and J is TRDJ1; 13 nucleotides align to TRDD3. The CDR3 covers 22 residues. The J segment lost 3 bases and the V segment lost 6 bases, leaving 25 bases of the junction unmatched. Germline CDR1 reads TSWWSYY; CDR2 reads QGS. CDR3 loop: CALGGLRKPLLGDTRKADKLIF. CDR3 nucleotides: TGTGCTCTTGGCGGTCTACGAAAGCCCTTACTGGGGGATACGCGTAAGGCCGATAAACTCATCTTT.

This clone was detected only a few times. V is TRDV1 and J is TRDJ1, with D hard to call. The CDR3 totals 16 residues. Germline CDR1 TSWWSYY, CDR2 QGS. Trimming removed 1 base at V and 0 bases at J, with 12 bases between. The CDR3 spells CALGERRETYTDKLIF. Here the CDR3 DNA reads TGTGCTCTTGGGGAACGGAGGGAAACGTACACCGATAAACTCATCTTT.

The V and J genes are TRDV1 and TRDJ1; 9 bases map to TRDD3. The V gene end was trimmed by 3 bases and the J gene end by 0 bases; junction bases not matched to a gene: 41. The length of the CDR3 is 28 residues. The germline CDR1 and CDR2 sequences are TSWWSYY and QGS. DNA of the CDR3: TGTGCTCTTGGGGATAAATCCGAAACAACCTTCCGTTTACTGGGGGACGTTACCCTTCATTCGTACACCGATAAACTCATCTTT. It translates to CALGDKSETTFRLLGDVTLHSYTDKLIF.

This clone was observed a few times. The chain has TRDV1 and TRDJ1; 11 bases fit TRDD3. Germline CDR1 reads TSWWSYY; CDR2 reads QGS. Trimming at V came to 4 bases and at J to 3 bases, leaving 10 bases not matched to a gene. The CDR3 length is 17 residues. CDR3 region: CALGALRLGDTSDKLIF. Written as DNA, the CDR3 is TGTGCTCTTGGGGCGTTACGCCTGGGGGATACTTCCGATAAACTCATCTTT.

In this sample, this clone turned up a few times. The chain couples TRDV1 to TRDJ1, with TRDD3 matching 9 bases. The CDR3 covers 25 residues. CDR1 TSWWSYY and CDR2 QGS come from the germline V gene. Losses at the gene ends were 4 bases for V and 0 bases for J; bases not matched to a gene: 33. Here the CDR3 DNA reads TGTGCTCTTGGGGTTTTACGTTGTACTGGGGGAGGATCTTCGGTCTACCCCTTATACACCGATAAACTCATCTTT. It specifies CALGVLRCTGGGSSVYPLYTDKLIF.

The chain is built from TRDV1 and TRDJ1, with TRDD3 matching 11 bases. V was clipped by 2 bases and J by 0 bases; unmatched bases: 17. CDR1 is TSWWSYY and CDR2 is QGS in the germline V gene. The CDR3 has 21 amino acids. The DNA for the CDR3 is TGTGCTCTTGGGGAATTGGTTCCGTACACTGGGGGATATCGGTACACCGATAAACTCATCTTT. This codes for CALGELVPYTGGYRYTDKLIF.

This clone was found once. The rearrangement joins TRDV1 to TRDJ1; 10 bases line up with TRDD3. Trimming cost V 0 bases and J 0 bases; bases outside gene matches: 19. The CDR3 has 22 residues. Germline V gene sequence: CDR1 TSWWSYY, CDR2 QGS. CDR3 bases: TGTGCTCTTGGGGAACTAGTGGCCCTACGAGGTGGGGGATACAGGTACACCGATAAACTCATCTTT. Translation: CALGELVALRGGGYRYTDKLIF.

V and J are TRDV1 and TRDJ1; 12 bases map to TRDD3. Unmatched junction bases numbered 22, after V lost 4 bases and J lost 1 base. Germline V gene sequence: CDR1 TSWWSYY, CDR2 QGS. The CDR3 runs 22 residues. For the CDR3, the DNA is TGTGCTCTTGGGGCACCCGGCCTTCCCGACATACTGGGGGATACTGGCACCGATAAACTCATCTTT. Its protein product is CALGAPGLPDILGDTGTDKLIF.

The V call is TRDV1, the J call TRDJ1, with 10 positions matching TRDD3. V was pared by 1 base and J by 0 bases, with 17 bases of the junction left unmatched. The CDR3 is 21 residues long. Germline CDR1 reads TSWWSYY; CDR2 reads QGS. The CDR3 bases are TGTGCTCTTGGGGAACAATTTATTCCCTCGTACTGGGGGATCGACACCGATAAACTCATCTTT. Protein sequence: CALGEQFIPSYWGIDTDKLIF.

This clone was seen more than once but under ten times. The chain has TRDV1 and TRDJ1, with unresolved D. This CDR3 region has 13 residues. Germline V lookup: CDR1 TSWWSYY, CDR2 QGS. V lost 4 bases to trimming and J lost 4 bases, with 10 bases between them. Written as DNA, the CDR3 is TGTGCTCTTGGGGGAGATAGGGTCGATAAACTCATCTTT. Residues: CALGGDRVDKLIF.

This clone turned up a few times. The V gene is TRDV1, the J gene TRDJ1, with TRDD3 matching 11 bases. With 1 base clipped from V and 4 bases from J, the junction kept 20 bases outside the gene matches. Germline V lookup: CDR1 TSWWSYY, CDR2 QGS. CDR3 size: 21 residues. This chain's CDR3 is CALGEQGFLRRWGIHGDKLIF. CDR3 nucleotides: TGTGCTCTTGGGGAACAGGGGTTCCTACGACGCTGGGGGATACATGGCGATAAACTCATCTTT.

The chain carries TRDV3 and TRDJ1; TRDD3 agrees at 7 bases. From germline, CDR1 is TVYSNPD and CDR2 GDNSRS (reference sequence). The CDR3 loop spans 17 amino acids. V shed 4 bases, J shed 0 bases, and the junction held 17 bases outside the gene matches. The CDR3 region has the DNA TGTGCCTCCCTAGGCCTTCTACGGGGATATTACACCGATAAACTCATCTTT. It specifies CASLGLLRGYYTDKLIF.

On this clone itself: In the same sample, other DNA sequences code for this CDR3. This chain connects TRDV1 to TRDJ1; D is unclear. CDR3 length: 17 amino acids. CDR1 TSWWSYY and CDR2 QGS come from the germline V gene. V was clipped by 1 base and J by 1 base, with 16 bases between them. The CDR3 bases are TGTGCTCTTGGGGAACACCTGTCCCCCTTGTCCACCGATAAACTCATCTTT. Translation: CALGEHLSPLSTDKLIF.